Detailed here is one T cell receptor (beta chain). This entry comes from a study of blood T cell repertoires in COVID-19. Looking at the study overall: From the United States, Italy and Spain came samples of acute and convalescent COVID-19.

The authors' processing: Estimated nucleated cell counts came from reference gene primer amplification. Measured with immunoSEQ multiplex PCR; TCRdb has only the in-frame clones, and not every one. For V, J and clone size, that table is used; D and trimming come from the DNA. The sample contains some 190,000 clones, around nine tenths of which appear only once. There are 17 residues in the CDR3. Sequenced sample: peripheral blood. This TCR came from a human donor in a cohort sampled during active COVID-19. This chain uses TRBV21-1 with TRBJ1-5; the tabulated D call, TRBD1, remains unverified against the DNA. TRBV21-1 is a known pseudogene. CDR3 nucleotides: TGTGCCAGCAGCAAAGGCAGGGACAGCTATAGCAATCAGCCCCAGCATTTT. Translated: CASSKGRDSYSNQPQHF.